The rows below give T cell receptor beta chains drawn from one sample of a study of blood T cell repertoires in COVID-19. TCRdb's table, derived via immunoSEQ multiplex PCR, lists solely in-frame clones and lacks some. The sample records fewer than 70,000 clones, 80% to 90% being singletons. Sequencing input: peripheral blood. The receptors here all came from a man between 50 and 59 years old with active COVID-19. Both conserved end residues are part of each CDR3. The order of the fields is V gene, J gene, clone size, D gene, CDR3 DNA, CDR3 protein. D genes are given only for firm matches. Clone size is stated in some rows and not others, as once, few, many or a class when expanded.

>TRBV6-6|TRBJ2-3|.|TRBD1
TGTGCCGGAGCAGGGGGCGCAGATACGCAGTATTTT
CAGAGGADTQYF
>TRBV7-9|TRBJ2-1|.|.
TGTGCCAGCAGCCGGGATTCGGCCAATGAGCAGTTCTTC
CASSRDSANEQFF
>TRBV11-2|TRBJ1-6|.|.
TGTGCCAGCAGCTTGCCGGGCTCCTATAATTCACCCCTCCACTTT
CASSLPGSYNSPLHF
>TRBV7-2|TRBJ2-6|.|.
TGTGCCAGCAGCTTCCCCCTCTCTGGGGCCAACGTCCTGACTTTC
CASSFPLSGANVLTF
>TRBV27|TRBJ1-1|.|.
TGTGCCAGCAGGACCCATGGTGGGGCAGGGGCGACCATGAACACTGAAGCTTTCTTT
CASRTHGGAGATMNTEAFF
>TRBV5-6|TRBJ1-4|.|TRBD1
TGTGCCAGCAGCTCGAGTCAGGACAGGGCCGCCTGGGGTTTTTTT
CASSSSQDRAAWGFF
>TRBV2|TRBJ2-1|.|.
TGTGCCAGCAGTGAAGCGCTACGCAATGCTGAGCAGTTCTTC
CASSEALRNAEQFF
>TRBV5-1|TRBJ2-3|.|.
TGCGCCAGCAGCTTTAGCGGCGCTAGCACAGATACGCAGTATTTT
CASSFSGASTDTQYF
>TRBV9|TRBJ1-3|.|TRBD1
TGTGCCAGCAGCGCAGAGACAGGGGGAAACACCATATATTTT
CASSAETGGNTIYF
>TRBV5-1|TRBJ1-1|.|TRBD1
TGCGCCAGCAGCCGGTGGACAGGGTCGAGCACTGAAGCTTTCTTT
CASSRWTGSSTEAFF
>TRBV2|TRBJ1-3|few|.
TGTGCCAGCAGTGAGACAGCAAACACCATATATTTT
CASSETANTIYF
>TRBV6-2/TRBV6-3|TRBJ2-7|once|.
TGTGCCAGCAGCCCGGGGGACACCGGAGCTTACGAGCAGTACTTC
CASSPGDTGAYEQYF
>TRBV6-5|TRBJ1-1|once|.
TGTGCCAGCAGTCAACGATGGCCCGTGACAGATGAAGCTTTCTTT
CASSQRWPVTDEAFF
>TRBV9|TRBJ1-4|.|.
TGTGCCAGCAGCCCGGGAGTGGCGAATGAAAAACTGTTTTTT
CASSPGVANEKLFF
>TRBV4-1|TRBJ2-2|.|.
TGCGCCAGCAGTCTAGGGGTCGGGAACACCGGGGAGCTGTTTTTT
CASSLGVGNTGELFF
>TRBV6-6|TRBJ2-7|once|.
TGTGCCAGCTCCACAAAAGGCAGGCCCGCCTACGAGCAGTACTTC
CASSTKGRPAYEQYF
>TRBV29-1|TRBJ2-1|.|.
TGCAGCGTTGAGACAACGGATTTCTACAATGAGCAGTTCTTC
CSVETTDFYNEQFF
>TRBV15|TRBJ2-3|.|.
TGTGCCACCAGCAGAGCGCTACCTTCTCGCACAGATACGCAGTATTTT
CATSRALPSRTDTQYF
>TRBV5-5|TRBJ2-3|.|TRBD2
TGTGCCAGCAGCTACACAAGCGGGGGGGCGGATACGCAGTATTTT
CASSYTSGGADTQYF
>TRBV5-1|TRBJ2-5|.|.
TGCGCCAGCAGCTTGGTCCGACAGGAAGAGACCCAGTACTTC
CASSLVRQEETQYF
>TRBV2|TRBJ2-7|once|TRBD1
TGTGCCAGCAGTCAAACGCAGCTCGGACAGGGGGCTTCCTACGAGCAGTACTTC
CASSQTQLGQGASYEQYF
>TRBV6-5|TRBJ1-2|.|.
TGTGCCAGCAATACCCGGGATTCACTTTATGGCTACACCTTC
CASNTRDSLYGYTF
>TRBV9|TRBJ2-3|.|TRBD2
TGTGCCAGCACCGTTAGCGGGGGAGAGGGAGATACGCAGTATTTT
CASTVSGGEGDTQYF
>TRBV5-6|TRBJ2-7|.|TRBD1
TGTGCCAGCAGCTCCGGGACAGGGAATATCGCTCGAGAGCAGTACTTC
CASSSGTGNIAREQYF
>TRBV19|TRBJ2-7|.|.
TGTGCCAGTAGCAGGGGACGGCTTACCTACGAGCAGTACTTC
CASSRGRLTYEQYF
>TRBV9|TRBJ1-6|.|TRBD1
TGTGCCAGCAGCGGACGGGACAGCACCATCGGTTCACCCCTCCACTTT
CASSGRDSTIGSPLHF
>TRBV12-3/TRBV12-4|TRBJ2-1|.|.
TGTGCCAGCAGTTTAGCGGGGGGGCTCTCGTTCTTC
CASSLAGGLSFF
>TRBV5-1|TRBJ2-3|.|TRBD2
TGCGCCAGCAGCTTGGCGGCTAGCGGGGGGGCCCAGGATACGCAGTATTTT
CASSLAASGGAQDTQYF
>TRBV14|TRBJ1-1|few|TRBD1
TGTGCCAGCAGCTCACAGGGGGCCGTGAACACTGAAGCTTTCTTT
CASSSQGAVNTEAFF
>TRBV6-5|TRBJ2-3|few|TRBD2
TGTGCCAGCAGGGAGCCGGGACTACAATTAGATACGCAGTATTTT
CASREPGLQLDTQYF
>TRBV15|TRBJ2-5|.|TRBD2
TGTGCCACCAGCAGAGATGGTAGCGGGGGCCGCAAGTACCAAGAGACCCAGTACTTC
CATSRDGSGGRKYQETQYF
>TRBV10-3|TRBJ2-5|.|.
TGTGCCATCGGGGGGGACACCCGAGGTCAAGGGGCCCAGTACTTC
CAIGGDTRGQGAQYF
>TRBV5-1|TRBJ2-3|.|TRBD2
TGCGCCAGCAGCTCCAGCGGGGGGGCATCAGATACGCAGTATTTT
CASSSSGGASDTQYF
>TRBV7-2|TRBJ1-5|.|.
TGTGCCAGCAGCTTAGGGGCGAACCAGCCCCAGCATTTT
CASSLGANQPQHF
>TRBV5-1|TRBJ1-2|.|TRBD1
TGCGCCAGCAGCTCCTATTCGCTCGACAGGGGGCCTGGCTACACCTTC
CASSSYSLDRGPGYTF
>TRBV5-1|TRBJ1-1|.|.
TGCGCCAGCAGCTCACAGGGCCCCAACACTGAAGCTTTCTTT
CASSSQGPNTEAFF
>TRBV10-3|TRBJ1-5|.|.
TGTGCCATCAGTGGATCAGGGGCAAATCAGCCCCAGCATTTT
CAISGSGANQPQHF
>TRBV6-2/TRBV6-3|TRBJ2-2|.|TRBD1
TGTGCCAGCAGTCGGACAGGGACCGGGGAGCTGTTTTTT
CASSRTGTGELFF
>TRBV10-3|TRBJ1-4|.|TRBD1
TGTGCCACCCGGACAGGGAATGAAAAACTGTTTTTT
CATRTGNEKLFF
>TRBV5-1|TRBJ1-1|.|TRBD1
TGCGCCAGCAGCTTGCGTCAGGGACAGATCGAGGGTGAAGCTTTCTTT
CASSLRQGQIEGEAFF
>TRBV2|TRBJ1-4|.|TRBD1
TGTGCCAGCAGTCGGACAGGGGTTATCGCTGAAAAACTGTTTTTT
CASSRTGVIAEKLFF
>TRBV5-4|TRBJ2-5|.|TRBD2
TGTGCCAGCGGACTAGCGGGGGGACAAGAGACCCAGTACTTC
CASGLAGGQETQYF
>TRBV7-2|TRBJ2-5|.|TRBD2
TGTGCCAGCAGCCCAGGACTAGCGCGGAAGGAGACCCAGTACTTC
CASSPGLARKETQYF
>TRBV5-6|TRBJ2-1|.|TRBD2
TGTGCCAGCAGCTTTGCGGGGGGGGTTTCCTACAATGAGCAGTTCTTC
CASSFAGGVSYNEQFF
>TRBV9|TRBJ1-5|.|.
TGTGCCAGCAGCCCCGGGGGGGGACAGCCCCAGCATTTT
CASSPGGGQPQHF
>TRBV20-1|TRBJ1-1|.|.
TGCAGTGCTGCAGGGGTGTCTGAAGCTTTCTTT
CSAAGVSEAFF
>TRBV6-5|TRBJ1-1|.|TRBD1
TGTGCCAGCAGACAACAGGGGATTGGCACTGAAGCTTTCTTT
CASRQQGIGTEAFF
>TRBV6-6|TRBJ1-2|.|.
TGTGCCTCAGAGTTGGGAGGCTATGGCTACACCTTC
CASELGGYGYTF
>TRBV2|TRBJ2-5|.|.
TGTGCCAGCAGCGGGGACTCCCCCCAAGAGACCCAGTACTTC
CASSGDSPQETQYF
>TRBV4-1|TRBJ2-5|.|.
TGCGCCAGCAGCCCGGTCGGAACCGGAGTTGCCCAGTACTTC
CASSPVGTGVAQYF
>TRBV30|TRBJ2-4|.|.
TGTGCCTGGAGTCTACAGGGAAATTCGGCCAAAAACATTCAGTACTTC
CAWSLQGNSAKNIQYF
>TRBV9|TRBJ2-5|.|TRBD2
TGTGCCAGCAGCCCCTATTGGACTAGCGGGGTCCAAGAGACCCAGTACTTC
CASSPYWTSGVQETQYF
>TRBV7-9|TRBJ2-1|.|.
TGTGCCAGCAGCGCGGACAGATACAACAATGAGCAGTTCTTC
CASSADRYNNEQFF
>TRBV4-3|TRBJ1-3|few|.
TGCGCCAGCAGCCAAGAAGTGACAGGAAAACTCTCTGGAAACACCATATATTTT
CASSQEVTGKLSGNTIYF
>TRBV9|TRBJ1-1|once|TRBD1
TGTGCCAGCAGCGTAGGGGACAGATTCACTGAAGCTTTCTTT
CASSVGDRFTEAFF
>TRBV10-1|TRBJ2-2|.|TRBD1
TGCGCCAGCAGGACGGACAGGGCCGGGGAGCTGTTTTTT
CASRTDRAGELFF
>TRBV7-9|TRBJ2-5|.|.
TGTGCCAGCAGCCCCACTATGTACCAAGAGACCCAGTACTTC
CASSPTMYQETQYF